These 4 T cell receptor beta chains were all obtained from the same sample, sequenced in a study of low-dose radiotherapy and immunotherapy resistance in tumors. Time point indicated: after trial treatment. Indicated treatment: LDRT plus nivolumab, ipilimumab, low-dose cyclophosphamide and aspirin (RACIN trial). Alpha and beta chains were covered, as first-strand cDNA relied on TRAV- and TRBV-specific primers. TCR amplification involved 20 PCR cycles with a constant-region primer and V-primer adapter. TCRdb reprocessed the reads via MiXCR and lists one record per CDR3 protein. The sample records tens of thousands of distinct CDR3 sequences, 20% to 25% being singletons. The starting material was PBMCs, obtained after low-dose radiotherapy plus immunotherapy. Receptors were obtained from a female donor with ovarian cancer.

This clonotype was recorded many times. This chain's CDR3 is CASSADRAYQPQHF. The CDR3 DNA reads TGTGCCAGCAGCGCTGACAGGGCCTATCAGCCCCAGCATTTT. This chain connects TRBV27 to TRBJ1-5; 7 bases map to TRBD1. J gave up 5 bases and V 6 bases, and 7 bases lay outside the gene matches. Germline V gene data show CDR1 as MNHEY and CDR2 as SMNVEV (reference sequence). The CDR3 is made up of 14 amino acids.

About this clonotype itself: This likely reflects a read error, since a far larger clone is one base away. The chain employs TRBV6-1 and TRBJ1-5, with TRBD1 matching over 7 bases. With V trimmed by 5 bases and J by 1 base, 8 bases remained unmatched. CDR1 and CDR2 (germline): MNHNS, SASEGT. The CDR3 covers 16 residues. The CDR3 DNA follows: TGTGCCAGCAGTTACGGACAGGCGGTCAGCAATCAGCCCCAGCATTTT. Translating it yields CASSYGQAVSNQPQHF.

This clonotype was detected ten times or more. The CDR3 protein is CSVDGSGEILYGYTF. The CDR3 nucleotides read TGCAGCGTTGATGGTTCGGGGGAAATCCTCTATGGCTACACCTTC. V usage is TRBV29-1 and J usage is TRBJ1-2, with D possibly being TRBD1 (5 bases). V was trimmed by 3 bases and J by 4 bases, leaving 18 bases between them. Looked up from germline, CDR1 is SQVTM and CDR2 is ANQGSEA. This CDR3 contains 15 residues.

This clonotype came up many times. V and J are TRBV20-1 and TRBJ2-7, with D possibly called TRBD1 or TRBD2 (5 bases each). Germline V CDR1 and CDR2: DFQATT, SNEGSKA (reference sequence). Deletions cut 0 bases from V and 7 bases from J, with 16 bases between. The CDR3 contains 14 residues. In DNA, the CDR3 is TGCAGTGCTAGAGATAGAGGGGTCCCTCGGGAGCAGTACTTC. Translated, it gives CSARDRGVPREQYF.